Shown below are 15 T cell receptor beta chains from a single sample sequenced in a study of regulatory T cells in long-lasting Graves disease. Indicated time point: newly diagnosed GD, antithyroid drugs for less than 3 months. Generation of the TCR library employed RNA extracted from PBMCs. Library construction for TCR beta used iRepertoire HTBI primers and Arm-PCR of CDR3 regions. MiXCR was run by TCRdb on the multiplex PCR reads, yielding one entry per CDR3 protein. The sample consists of roughly 610,000 distinct CDR3 sequences, about 16% of them appearing once. These data are also associated with another study on T cells in Graves' hyperthyroidism and ophthalmopathy.

Sequences were derived from peripheral blood mononuclear cells (PBMCs), sampled at new diagnosis, from a patient treated with antithyroid drugs. The origin of the receptors is a man between 18 and 29 years old with Graves disease.

The table lists this clonotype with a few counts. The chain recombines TRBV2 with TRBJ2-3; D is possibly TRBD2 (6 bases). The V end was cut by 9 bases, the J end by 1 base, with 26 bases between. Per germline, CDR1 SNHLY and CDR2 FYNNEI. CDR3 length: 18 residues. The CDR3 loop reads CARRVRSGLPSGTDTQYF. The CDR3 nucleotides are TGTGCCAGGCGCGTGAGGAGCGGGCTTCCCAGCGGCACAGATACGCAGTATTTT.

There are many counts of this clonotype. J is TRBJ1-1 and V is TRBV3-1; tentative D call: TRBD1 (5 bases). Trimming cost V 0 bases and J 0 bases, with 14 bases left between them. The CDR3 length is 17 residues. The germline V gene has CDR1 LGHDT and CDR2 YNNKEL (reference sequence). As DNA, the CDR3 is TGTGCCAGCAGCCAAGACTACCGGGGCCCTTTGAACACTGAAGCTTTCTTT. Amino acid sequence: CASSQDYRGPLNTEAFF. The full variable domain, with the rest looked up from reference TRBV3-1 and TRBJ1-1, is DTAVSQTPKYLVTQMGNDKSIKCEQNLGHDTMYWYKQDSKKFLKIMFSYNNKELIINETVPNRFSPKSPDKAHLNLHINSLELGDSAVYFCASSQDYRGPLNTEAFFGQGTRLTVV.

The sample holds many counts of this clonotype. The chain links TRBV28 to TRBJ1-2, with 11 bases fitting TRBD1. The V and J ends lost 4 bases and 4 bases, in that order; junction bases with no gene match: 5. Germline loops: CDR1 MDHEN, CDR2 SYDVKM. The CDR3 runs to 15 residues. CDR3 DNA: TGTGCCAGCAGTTCTGCCGGGACAGGGGGCTATGGCTACACCTTC. Translating gives CASSSAGTGGYGYTF.

This clonotype was detected ten times or more. The J gene is TRBJ1-2, the V gene TRBV28; a possible D gene is TRBD1 (5 bases). There are 14 residues in the CDR3. V lost 5 bases, J lost 6 bases, and 16 bases lay in between. Germline CDR1 reads MDHEN; CDR2 reads SYDVKM. The CDR3 sequence: CASSPAGVLNGYTF. CDR3 coding DNA: TGTGCCAGCAGTCCCGCGGGGGTATTGAATGGCTACACCTTC.

This clonotype was counted ten times or more. The V gene is TRBV12-3 or TRBV12-4, the J gene TRBJ2-7; TRBD2 might be the D (7 bases). Trimming shortened V by 3 bases and J by 4 bases, and 13 bases separated the two germline ends. The CDR3 sequence is 14 residues long. CDR3: CASSLGGARYEQYF. In DNA form, the CDR3 reads TGTGCCAGCAGTTTGGGGGGGGCCAGATACGAGCAGTACTTC.

The J gene is TRBJ1-1, the V gene TRBV19, with TRBD1 identical over 8 bases. CDR1 is LNHDA, CDR2 SQIVND, per germline (reference sequence). The CDR3 extends over 12 amino acids. V dropped 3 bases and J dropped 10; count of bases not matched to a gene: 4. The CDR3 region has the DNA TGTGCCAGTAGTATTGGGGGGACAGGAGCTTTCTTT. Translated: CASSIGGTGAFF.

This clonotype was counted many times. This rearrangement joins TRBV3-1 to TRBJ1-1; no clear D. This CDR3 has 14 residues. CDR1 is LGHDT and CDR2 is YNNKEL in the germline V gene (reference sequence). V was shortened by 1 base and J by 5 bases, with 11 bases between the two germline ends. CDR3 amino acids: CASSQVPRGTEAFF. The CDR3 DNA follows: TGTGCCAGCAGCCAAGTCCCCAGAGGAACTGAAGCTTTCTTT. The full variable domain, its missing parts supplied by reference TRBV3-1 and TRBJ1-1, is DTAVSQTPKYLVTQMGNDKSIKCEQNLGHDTMYWYKQDSKKFLKIMFSYNNKELIINETVPNRFSPKSPDKAHLNLHINSLELGDSAVYFCASSQVPRGTEAFFGQGTRLTVV.

CDR3 residues: CASSRLAGGSEEQFF. The DNA for the CDR3 is TGTGCCAGTAGTAGACTAGCGGGAGGAAGCGAGGAGCAGTTCTTC. V gene TRBV19 combines with J gene TRBJ2-1, with 13 bases aligning to TRBD2. Germline values: CDR1 LNHDA, CDR2 SQIVND (reference sequence). Germline trimming cut 4 bases from V and 10 bases from J; bases unmatched to any gene: 7. There are 15 residues in the CDR3.

This clonotype was detected many times. The chain links TRBV28 to TRBJ2-3, with 11 positions matching TRBD2. The CDR3 totals 15 residues. Germline-derived CDR1 and CDR2 are MDHEN and SYDVKM. Losses at the gene ends were 11 bases for V and 6 bases for J; bases not matched to a gene: 13. In nucleotides, the CDR3 is TGTGCCTCTAGCGGGAGGTCCCTCAGGGGCGATACGCAGTATTTT. Translating gives CASSGRSLRGDTQYF.

The chain combines TRBV6-1 with TRBJ2-1; D is perhaps TRBD1 (6 bases). Germline-derived CDR1 and CDR2 are MNHNS and SASEGT. V lost 4 bases, J lost 9 bases, and 16 bases lay in between. The CDR3 has 14 amino acids. CDR3 loop: CASSGDRRRREQFF. The CDR3 DNA reads TGTGCCAGCAGTGGCGACAGGAGAAGGCGTGAGCAGTTCTTC.

This clonotype has at least ten counts. The J gene is TRBJ1-1, the V gene TRBV12-5, with D unresolved. Germline CDR1 reads LGHNT; CDR2 reads FRNRAP. This CDR3 comprises 15 residues. V was trimmed by 6 bases and J by 4 bases, leaving 18 bases between them. CDR3: CASGGPTGMGTEAFF. Here the CDR3 DNA reads TGTGCTAGTGGCGGACCCACGGGGATGGGCACTGAAGCTTTCTTT.

This clonotype has a handful of counts. The V gene is TRBV6-1, the J gene TRBJ1-1; possible D gene TRBD1, 5 bases. The CDR3 runs 15 residues. Trimming pared 9 bases from V and 11 bases from J, leaving 28 bases between. The germline gives CDR1 MNHNS, CDR2 SASEGT. The CDR3: CASQSTLGLTSRAFF. The CDR3 DNA follows: TGTGCCAGTCAGTCCACCCTGGGACTCACATCTCGGGCTTTCTTT.

This clonotype came up a few times. This chain links TRBV28 with TRBJ1-2; D remains unclear. CDR1 and CDR2 from the germline V gene are MDHEN and SYDVKM. This CDR3 contains 11 residues. With 8 bases removed from V and 8 bases from J, the gap between germline ends came to 12 bases. CDR3: CASGGGGGYTF. The DNA of the CDR3 is TGTGCCAGCGGAGGAGGCGGGGGCTACACCTTC.

This clonotype was recorded at least ten times. The chain uses TRBV20-1 and TRBJ2-3, with 9 positions matching TRBD2. V lost 3 bases and J lost 2; bases outside the gene matches: 3. CDR1 is DFQATT, CDR2 SNEGSKA, per germline (reference sequence). The CDR3 sequence is 14 residues long. In DNA form, the CDR3 reads TGCAGTGCTAGTGCGGGAGGGCCCACAGATACGCAGTATTTT. Amino acids: CSASAGGPTDTQYF.

This clonotype was observed at least ten times. V and J are TRBV27 and TRBJ2-1; 10 bases agree with TRBD2. This CDR3 comprises 16 residues. Germline trimming cut 6 bases from V and 5 bases from J; bases unmatched to any gene: 10. CDR1 is MNHEY, CDR2 SMNVEV, per germline (reference sequence). The CDR3 bases are TGTGCCAGCAGGCAAGCTAGCGGGAGTCCCCACAATGAGCAGTTCTTC. As protein: CASRQASGSPHNEQFF.